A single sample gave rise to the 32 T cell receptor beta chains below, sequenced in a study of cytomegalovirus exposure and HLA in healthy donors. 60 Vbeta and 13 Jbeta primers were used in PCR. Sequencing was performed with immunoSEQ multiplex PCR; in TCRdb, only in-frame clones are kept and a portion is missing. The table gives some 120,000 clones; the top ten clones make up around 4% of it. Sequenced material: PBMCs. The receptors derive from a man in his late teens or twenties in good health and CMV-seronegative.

CDR3 in amino acids: CASGFEGRIPYEQYF. Written as DNA, the CDR3 is TGTGCTAGTGGTTTCGAAGGGAGGATACCCTACGAGCAGTACTTC. V usage is TRBV12-5 and J usage is TRBJ2-7; the D gene is possibly TRBD2 (6 bases). V was pared by 3 bases and J by 2 bases, with 14 bases between. CDR1 and CDR2 from the germline V gene are LGHNT and FRNRAP. The CDR3 extends over 15 amino acids.

DNA for the CDR3: TGTGCCATCGGCGGACAGGGGGTTTTGGACTATGGCTACACCTTC. Its protein is CAIGGQGVLDYGYTF. The chain links TRBV28 to TRBJ1-2; TRBD1 matches at 10 bases. Germline CDR1 and CDR2: MDHEN and SYDVKM. V trimming: 10 bases; J trimming: 3 bases; junction bases outside the gene matches: 11. The CDR3 sequence is 15 residues long.

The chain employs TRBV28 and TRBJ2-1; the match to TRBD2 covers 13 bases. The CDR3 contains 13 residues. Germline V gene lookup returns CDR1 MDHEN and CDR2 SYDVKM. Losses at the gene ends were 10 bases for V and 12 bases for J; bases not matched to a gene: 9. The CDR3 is CAILGTSGMGQFF. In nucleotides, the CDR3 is TGTGCCATCCTCGGGACTAGCGGGATGGGGCAGTTCTTC.

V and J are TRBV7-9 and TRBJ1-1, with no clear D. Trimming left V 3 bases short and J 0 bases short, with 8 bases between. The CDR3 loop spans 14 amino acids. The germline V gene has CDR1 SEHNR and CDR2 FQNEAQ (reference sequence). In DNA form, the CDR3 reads TGTGCCAGCAGCTTTACACCAATGAACACTGAAGCTTTCTTT. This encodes CASSFTPMNTEAFF.

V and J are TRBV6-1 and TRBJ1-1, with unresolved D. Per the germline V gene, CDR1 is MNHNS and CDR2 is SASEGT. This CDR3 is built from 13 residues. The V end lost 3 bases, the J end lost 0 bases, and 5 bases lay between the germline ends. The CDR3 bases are TGTGCCAGCAGTGACAAAATGAACACTGAAGCTTTCTTT. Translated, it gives CASSDKMNTEAFF.

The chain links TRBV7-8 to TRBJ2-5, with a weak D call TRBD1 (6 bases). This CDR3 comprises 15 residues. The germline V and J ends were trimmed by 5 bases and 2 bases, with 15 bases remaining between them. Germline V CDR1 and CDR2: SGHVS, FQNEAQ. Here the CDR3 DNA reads TGTGCCAGCAGCCTAAGGACAGTCCCACAAGAGACCCAGTACTTC. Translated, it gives CASSLRTVPQETQYF.

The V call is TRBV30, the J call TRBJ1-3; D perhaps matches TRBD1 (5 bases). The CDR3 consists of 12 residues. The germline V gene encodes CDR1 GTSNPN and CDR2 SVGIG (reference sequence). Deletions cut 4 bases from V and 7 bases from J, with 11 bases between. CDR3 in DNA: TGTGCCTGGACCCTAAAGGGGAACACCATATATTTT. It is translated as CAWTLKGNTIYF.

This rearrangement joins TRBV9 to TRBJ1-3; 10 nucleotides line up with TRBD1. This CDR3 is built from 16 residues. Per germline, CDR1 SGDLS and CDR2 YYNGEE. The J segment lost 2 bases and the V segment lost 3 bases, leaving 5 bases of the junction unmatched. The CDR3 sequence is CASSGTGTGAGNTIYF. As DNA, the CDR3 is TGTGCCAGCAGCGGGACCGGGACAGGGGCTGGAAACACCATATATTTT.

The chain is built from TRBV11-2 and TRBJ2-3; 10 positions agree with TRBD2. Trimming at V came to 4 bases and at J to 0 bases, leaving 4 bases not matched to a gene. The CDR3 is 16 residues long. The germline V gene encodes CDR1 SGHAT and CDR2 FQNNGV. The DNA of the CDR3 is TGTGCCAGCAGCTCCTCTAGCGGGGGTAGCACAGATACGCAGTATTTT. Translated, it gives CASSSSSGGSTDTQYF.

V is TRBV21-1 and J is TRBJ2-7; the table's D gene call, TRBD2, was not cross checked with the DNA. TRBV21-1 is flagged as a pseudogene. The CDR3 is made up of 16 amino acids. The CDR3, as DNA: TGTGCCAGCAGCCTTAAGACCGGGATTCCTTCTTACGAGCAGTACTTC. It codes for CASSLKTGIPSYEQYF.

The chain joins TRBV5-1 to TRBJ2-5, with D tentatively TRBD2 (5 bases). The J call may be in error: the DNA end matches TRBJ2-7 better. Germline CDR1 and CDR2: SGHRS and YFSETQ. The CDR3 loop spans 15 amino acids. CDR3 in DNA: TGCGCCAGCAGCTTGTCCCCCGTGGGAGCCTACGAGCAGTACTTC. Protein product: CASSLSPVGAYEQYF.

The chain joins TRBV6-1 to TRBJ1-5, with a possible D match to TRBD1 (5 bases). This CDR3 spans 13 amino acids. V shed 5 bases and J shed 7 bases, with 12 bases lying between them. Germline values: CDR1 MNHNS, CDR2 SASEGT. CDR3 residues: CASSTFRGQPQHF. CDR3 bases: TGTGCCAGCAGTACCTTTAGGGGCCAGCCCCAGCATTTT.

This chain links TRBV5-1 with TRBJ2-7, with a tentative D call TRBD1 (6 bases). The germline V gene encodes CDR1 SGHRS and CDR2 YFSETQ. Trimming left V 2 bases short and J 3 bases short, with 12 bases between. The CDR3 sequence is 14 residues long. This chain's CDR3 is CASSFRGQDYEQYF. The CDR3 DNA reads TGCGCCAGCAGCTTCCGGGGACAAGACTACGAGCAGTACTTC.

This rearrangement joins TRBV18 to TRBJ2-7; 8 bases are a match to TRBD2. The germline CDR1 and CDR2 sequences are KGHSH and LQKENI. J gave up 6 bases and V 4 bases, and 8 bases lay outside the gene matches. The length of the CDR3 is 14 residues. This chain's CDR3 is CASSRDLSGSEQYF. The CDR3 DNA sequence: TGTGCCAGCTCACGTGACTTGAGCGGGAGCGAGCAGTACTTC.

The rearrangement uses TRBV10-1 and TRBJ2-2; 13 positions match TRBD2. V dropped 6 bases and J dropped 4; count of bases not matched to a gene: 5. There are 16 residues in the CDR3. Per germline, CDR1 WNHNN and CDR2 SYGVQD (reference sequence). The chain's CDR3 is CASSAGLAGRTGELFF. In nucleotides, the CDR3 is TGCGCCAGCAGCGCGGGACTAGCGGGGCGCACCGGGGAGCTGTTTTTT.

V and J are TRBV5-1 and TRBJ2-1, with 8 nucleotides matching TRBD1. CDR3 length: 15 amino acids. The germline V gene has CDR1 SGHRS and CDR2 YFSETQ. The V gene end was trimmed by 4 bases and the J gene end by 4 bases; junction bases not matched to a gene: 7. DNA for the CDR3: TGCGCCAGCAGCACCGGACAGGGATTATACAATGAGCAGTTCTTC. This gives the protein CASSTGQGLYNEQFF.

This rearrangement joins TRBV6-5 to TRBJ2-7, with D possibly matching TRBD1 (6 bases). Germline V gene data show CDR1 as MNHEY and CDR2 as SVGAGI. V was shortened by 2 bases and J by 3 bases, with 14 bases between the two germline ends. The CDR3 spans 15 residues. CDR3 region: CASSYAPGTSYEQYF. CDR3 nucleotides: TGTGCCAGCAGTTACGCCCCCGGGACAAGCTACGAGCAGTACTTC.

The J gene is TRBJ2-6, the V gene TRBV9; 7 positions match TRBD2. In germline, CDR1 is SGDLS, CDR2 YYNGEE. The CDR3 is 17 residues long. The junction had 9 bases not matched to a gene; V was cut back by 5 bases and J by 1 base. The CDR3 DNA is TGTGCCAGCAGGGACGGATTGGGGGGGTCTGGGGCCAACGTCCTGACTTTC. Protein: CASRDGLGGSGANVLTF.

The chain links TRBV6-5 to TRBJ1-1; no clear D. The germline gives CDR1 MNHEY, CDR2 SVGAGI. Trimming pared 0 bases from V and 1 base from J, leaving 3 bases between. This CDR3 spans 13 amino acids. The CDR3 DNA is TGTGCCAGCAGTTACTCGAGGAACACTGAAGCTTTCTTT. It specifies CASSYSRNTEAFF.

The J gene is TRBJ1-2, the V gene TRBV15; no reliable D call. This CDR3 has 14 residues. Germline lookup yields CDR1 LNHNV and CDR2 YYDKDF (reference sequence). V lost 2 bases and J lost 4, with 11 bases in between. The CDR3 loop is CATSRPGPPYGYTF. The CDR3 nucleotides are TGTGCCACCAGCAGACCTGGCCCTCCCTATGGCTACACCTTC.

CDR3 residues: CASSQADRGRGNQPQHF. The DNA of the CDR3 is TGCGCCAGCAGCCAAGCTGACAGGGGCAGGGGCAATCAGCCCCAGCATTTT. The rearrangement uses TRBV4-1 and TRBJ1-5; 8 bases agree with TRBD1. This CDR3 has 17 residues. Trimming at V came to 1 base and at J to 2 bases, leaving 7 bases not matched to a gene. Germline assignment: CDR1 MGHRA and CDR2 YSYEKL.

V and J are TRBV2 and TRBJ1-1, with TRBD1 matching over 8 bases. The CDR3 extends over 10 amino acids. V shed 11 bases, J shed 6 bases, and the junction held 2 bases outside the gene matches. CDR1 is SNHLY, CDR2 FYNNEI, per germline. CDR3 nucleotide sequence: TGTGCCGACAGGGGCCCTGAAGCTTTCTTT. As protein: CADRGPEAFF.

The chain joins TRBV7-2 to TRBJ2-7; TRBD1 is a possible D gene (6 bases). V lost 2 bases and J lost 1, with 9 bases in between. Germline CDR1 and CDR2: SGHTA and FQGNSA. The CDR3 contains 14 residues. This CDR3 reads CASSLNRDSYEQYF. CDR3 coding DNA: TGTGCCAGCAGCTTAAACAGGGATTCCTACGAGCAGTACTTC.

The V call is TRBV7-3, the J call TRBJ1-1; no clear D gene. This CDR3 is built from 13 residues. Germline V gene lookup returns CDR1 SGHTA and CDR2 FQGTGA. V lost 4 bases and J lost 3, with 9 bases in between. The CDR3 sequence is CASSSTRDTEAFF. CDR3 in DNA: TGTGCCAGCAGCTCGACGAGGGACACTGAAGCTTTCTTT.

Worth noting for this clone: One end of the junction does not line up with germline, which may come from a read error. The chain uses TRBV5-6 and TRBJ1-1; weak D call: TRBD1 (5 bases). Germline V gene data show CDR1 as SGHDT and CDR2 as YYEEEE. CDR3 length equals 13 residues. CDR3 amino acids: CASSPLPQGAVYF. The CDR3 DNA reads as TGTGCCAGCAGCCCCCTTCCCCAAGGGGCTGTCTACTTT.

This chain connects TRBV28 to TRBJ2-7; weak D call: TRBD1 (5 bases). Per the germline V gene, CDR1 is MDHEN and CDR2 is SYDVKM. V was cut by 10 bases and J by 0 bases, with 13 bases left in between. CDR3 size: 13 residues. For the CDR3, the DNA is TGTGCCACCCTGAGGCAGGGCTCCTACGAGCAGTACTTC. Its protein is CATLRQGSYEQYF.

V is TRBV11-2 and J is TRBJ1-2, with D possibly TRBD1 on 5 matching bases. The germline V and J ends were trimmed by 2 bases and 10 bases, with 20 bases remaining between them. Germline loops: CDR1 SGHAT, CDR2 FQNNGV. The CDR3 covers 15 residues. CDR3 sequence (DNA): TGTGCCAGCAGCTTACAAAGTCGGGGGACGGACGACTACACCTTC. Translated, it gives CASSLQSRGTDDYTF.

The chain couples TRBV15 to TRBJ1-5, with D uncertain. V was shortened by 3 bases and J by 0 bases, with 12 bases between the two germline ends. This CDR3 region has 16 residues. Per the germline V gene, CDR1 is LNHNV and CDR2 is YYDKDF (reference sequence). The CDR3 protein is CATSSFSGLSNQPQHF. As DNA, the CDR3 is TGTGCCACCAGCAGCTTTTCAGGCCTTAGCAATCAGCCCCAGCATTTT.

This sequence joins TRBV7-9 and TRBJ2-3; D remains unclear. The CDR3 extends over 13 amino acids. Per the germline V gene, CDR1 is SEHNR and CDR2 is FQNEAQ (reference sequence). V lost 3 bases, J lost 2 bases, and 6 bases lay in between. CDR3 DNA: TGTGCCAGCAGCTTTCTCTACACAGATACGCAGTATTTT. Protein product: CASSFLYTDTQYF.

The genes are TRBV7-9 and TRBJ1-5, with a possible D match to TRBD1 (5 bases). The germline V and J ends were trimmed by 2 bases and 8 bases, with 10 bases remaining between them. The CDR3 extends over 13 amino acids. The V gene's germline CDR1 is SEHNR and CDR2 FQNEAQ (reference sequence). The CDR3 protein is CASSLSGGKPQHF. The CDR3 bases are TGTGCCAGCAGCTTATCCGGGGGAAAGCCCCAGCATTTT.

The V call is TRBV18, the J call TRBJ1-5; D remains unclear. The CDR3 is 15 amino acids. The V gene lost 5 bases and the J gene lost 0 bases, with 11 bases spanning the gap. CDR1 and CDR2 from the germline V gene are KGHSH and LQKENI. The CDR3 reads CASSETGSSNQPQHF. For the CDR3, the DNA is TGTGCCAGCTCAGAGACCGGGTCTAGCAATCAGCCCCAGCATTTT.

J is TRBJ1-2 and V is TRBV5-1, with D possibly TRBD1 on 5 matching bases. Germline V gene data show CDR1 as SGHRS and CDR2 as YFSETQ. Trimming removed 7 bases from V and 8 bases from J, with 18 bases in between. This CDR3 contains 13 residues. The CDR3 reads CASRPGGAEGYTF. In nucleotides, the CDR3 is TGCGCCAGCCGCCCCGGGGGAGCGGAAGGCTACACCTTC.